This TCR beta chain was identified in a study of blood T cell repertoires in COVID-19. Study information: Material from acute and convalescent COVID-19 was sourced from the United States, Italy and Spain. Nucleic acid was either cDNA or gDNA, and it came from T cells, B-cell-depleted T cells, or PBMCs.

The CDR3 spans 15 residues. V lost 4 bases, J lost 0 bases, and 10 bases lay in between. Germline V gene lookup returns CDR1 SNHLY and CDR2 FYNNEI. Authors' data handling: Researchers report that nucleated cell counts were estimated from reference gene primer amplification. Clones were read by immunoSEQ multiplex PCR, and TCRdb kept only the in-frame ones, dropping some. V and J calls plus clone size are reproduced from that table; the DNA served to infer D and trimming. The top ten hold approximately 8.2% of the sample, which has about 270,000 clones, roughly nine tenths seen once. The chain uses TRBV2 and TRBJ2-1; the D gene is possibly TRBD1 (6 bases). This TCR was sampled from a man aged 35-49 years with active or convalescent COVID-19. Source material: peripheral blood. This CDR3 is CASSVGAGSYNEQFF. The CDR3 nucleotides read TGTGCCAGCAGTGTGGGGGCCGGCTCCTACAATGAGCAGTTCTTC.